The TCR beta chain described here comes from a study of T cell changes during pregnancy in multiple sclerosis. J gave up 0 bases and V 5 bases, and 4 bases lay outside the gene matches. Germline V lookup: CDR1 LNHDA, CDR2 SQIVND (reference sequence). The CDR3 covers 15 residues. Libraries were prepared by immunoSEQ multiplex PCR; TCRdb keeps only in-frame clonotypes and omits some of them. The table includes tens of thousands of clones, roughly 92% detected once. The chain links TRBV19 to TRBJ2-1, with 7 bases lining up with TRBD1. The sample here was peripheral blood, taken in the third trimester of pregnancy. This TCR was recovered from a female donor in good health, enrolled as a control in a pregnancy study. The CDR3 protein is CASSHRGLSYNEQFF. DNA of the CDR3: TGTGCCAGTAGTCACAGGGGCCTCTCCTACAATGAGCAGTTCTTC.